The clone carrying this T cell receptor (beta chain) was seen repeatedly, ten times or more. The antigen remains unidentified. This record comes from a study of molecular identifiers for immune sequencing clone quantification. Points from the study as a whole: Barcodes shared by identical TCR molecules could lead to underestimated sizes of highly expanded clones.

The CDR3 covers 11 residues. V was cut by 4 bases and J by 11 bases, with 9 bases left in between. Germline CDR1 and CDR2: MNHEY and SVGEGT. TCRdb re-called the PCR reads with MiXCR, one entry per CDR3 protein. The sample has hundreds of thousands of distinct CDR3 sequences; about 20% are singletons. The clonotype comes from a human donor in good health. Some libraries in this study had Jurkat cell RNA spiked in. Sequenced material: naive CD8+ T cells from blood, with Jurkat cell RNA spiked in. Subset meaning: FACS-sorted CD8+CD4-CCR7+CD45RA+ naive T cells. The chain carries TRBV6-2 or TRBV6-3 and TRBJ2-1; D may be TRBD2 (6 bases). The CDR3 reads CASSSGSKQFF. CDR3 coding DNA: TGTGCCAGCAGTTCCGGGAGCAAGCAGTTCTTC.